Each of the 6 T cell receptor beta chains below was sequenced from the same sample in a study of cytomegalovirus exposure and HLA in healthy donors. Primers included in the PCR were 60 Vbeta and 13 Jbeta primers. Repertoires were generated with immunoSEQ multiplex PCR, while TCRdb's copy carries only in-frame clones and drops some. The sample includes about 190,000 clones, more than 75% of them seen just once. The sample consisted of PBMCs. These receptors were collected from a man aged 25 to 40 in good health and CMV-seronegative.

For this clone: Relative to the germline gene, one junction end is altered; a read error may explain this. The rearrangement uses TRBV7-7 and TRBJ2-1; 9 bases agree with TRBD2. CDR3 length equals 15 residues. Germline CDR1 and CDR2: SSHAT and FNYEAQ (reference sequence). This chain's CDR3 is CASSLFQREDNEQFF. The CDR3 DNA follows: TGTGCTAGCAGCTTGTTCCAGCGGGAGGACAATGAGCAGTTCTTC.

The V gene is TRBV6-1, the J gene TRBJ2-7, with 9 bases aligning to TRBD1. Unmatched junction bases numbered 3, after V lost 6 bases and J lost 3 bases. Germline CDR1 reads MNHNS; CDR2 reads SASEGT. The CDR3 covers 13 residues. The CDR3 spells CASSLDRGYEQYF. Here the CDR3 DNA reads TGTGCCAGCAGCCTGGACAGGGGCTACGAGCAGTACTTC.

This clone has a single count. This chain uses TRBV7-9 with TRBJ2-2; TRBD1 matches at 8 bases. Germline V CDR1 and CDR2: SEHNR, FQNEAQ (reference sequence). V shed 5 bases and J 5 bases; nucleotides not matched to a gene: 7. The CDR3 runs 15 residues. CDR3 sequence: CASSLRTGTTGELFF. CDR3 DNA: TGTGCCAGCAGCCTGAGGACAGGGACAACCGGGGAGCTGTTTTTT. The variable domain in full, with the rest retrieved from reference TRBV7-9 and TRBJ2-2, is DTGVSQNPRHKITKRGQNVTFRCDPISEHNRLYWYRQTLGQGPEFLTYFQNEAQLEKSRLLSDRFSAERPKGSFSTLEIQRTEQGDSAMYLCASSLRTGTTGELFFGEGSRLTVL.

The gene calls are TRBV7-9 and TRBJ2-1, with TRBD2 matching 11 bases. In germline, CDR1 is SEHNR, CDR2 FQNEAQ (reference sequence). V shed 0 bases and J 8 bases; nucleotides not matched to a gene: 3. CDR3 length: 15 residues. The CDR3 spells CASSLASGGADEQFF. CDR3 bases: TGTGCCAGCAGCTTAGCTAGCGGGGGGGCCGATGAGCAGTTCTTC.

The J gene is TRBJ1-4, the V gene TRBV27; D not certain. Germline V gene data show CDR1 as MNHEY and CDR2 as SMNVEV (reference sequence). The CDR3 loop spans 13 amino acids. V gave up 6 bases and J gave up 4 bases, with 9 bases separating them. Written as DNA, the CDR3 is TGTGCCAGCAGGGCGCGGCTTAATGAAAAACTGTTTTTT. As protein: CASRARLNEKLFF.

This clone was picked up one time. The chain uses TRBV6-1 and TRBJ2-1; no clear D. Looked up from germline, CDR1 is MNHNS and CDR2 is SASEGT. Trimming left V 7 bases short and J 0 bases short, with 10 bases between. This CDR3 has 14 amino acids. CDR3: CASNFLSSYNEQFF. CDR3 bases: TGTGCCAGCAACTTCTTAAGCTCCTACAATGAGCAGTTCTTC.